These T cell receptor beta chains were read from a single sample in a study of regulatory T cells in long-lasting Graves disease. TCRdb re-called the multiplex PCR reads with MiXCR, one entry per CDR3 protein. The sample includes over 300,000 distinct CDR3 sequences, around 20% of them seen just once. The input for sequencing was peripheral blood mononuclear cells (PBMCs), taken when the disease was refractory, from a patient treated with antithyroid drugs. The source is a female donor with Graves disease. Each CDR3 is given with its conserved first and last residue. Fields, in order: clone size, D gene, J gene, V gene, CDR3 DNA, CDR3 protein. A D gene is named only where the DNA matches it firmly. The size entry is marked missing in some rows and otherwise reads once, few, many or a size class.

abundance: few; d_gene: NA; j_gene: TRBJ2-5; v_gene: TRBV6-1; CDR3nt: TGTGCCAGCAGAAGGGGGAAAAGAGGAGAGACCCAGTACTTC; CDR3aa: CASRRGKRGETQYF
abundance: many; d_gene: NA; j_gene: TRBJ1-2; v_gene: TRBV13; CDR3nt: TGTGCCAGCAGCTTAGGGTATGCTAACTATGGCTACACCTTC; CDR3aa: CASSLGYANYGYTF
abundance: many; d_gene: NA; j_gene: TRBJ1-1; v_gene: TRBV6-1; CDR3nt: TGTGCCAGCAGTGCCACCAGAAACACTGAAGCTTTCTTT; CDR3aa: CASSATRNTEAFF
abundance: few; d_gene: NA; j_gene: TRBJ1-1; v_gene: TRBV5-1; CDR3nt: TGCGCCAGCAGCTACGGACAGTCCACTATGAACACTGAAGCTTTCTTT; CDR3aa: CASSYGQSTMNTEAFF
abundance: medium-sized; d_gene: NA; j_gene: TRBJ2-5; v_gene: TRBV28; CDR3nt: TGTGCCAGCAGTTCCGTCCACCCTCCGGGAAACGGGGAGACCCAGTACTTC; CDR3aa: CASSSVHPPGNGETQYF
abundance: NA; d_gene: TRBD1; j_gene: TRBJ2-7; v_gene: TRBV18; CDR3nt: TGTGCCAGCTCACACGAGCGACAGGGAAGGTACGAGCAGTACTTC; CDR3aa: CASSHERQGRYEQYF
abundance: many; d_gene: NA; j_gene: TRBJ2-2; v_gene: TRBV30; CDR3nt: TGTGCCTGGACTGGGGACACCGGGGAGCTGTTTTTT; CDR3aa: CAWTGDTGELFF
abundance: many; d_gene: NA; j_gene: TRBJ1-1; v_gene: TRBV10-3; CDR3nt: TGTGCCATCAGTGAGCGCTCCGGGACTGAAGCTTTCTTT; CDR3aa: CAISERSGTEAFF
abundance: many; d_gene: NA; j_gene: TRBJ1-5; v_gene: TRBV5-1; CDR3nt: TGTGCCAGCAGCCCGGGGGGGGGAAGCAATCAGCCCCAGCATTTT; CDR3aa: CASSPGGGSNQPQHF
abundance: NA; d_gene: NA; j_gene: TRBJ1-5; v_gene: TRBV19; CDR3nt: TGTGCCAGTAGTCAGTATACTTGGGGCAATCAGCCCCAGCATTTT; CDR3aa: CASSQYTWGNQPQHF
abundance: NA; d_gene: NA; j_gene: TRBJ2-5; v_gene: TRBV4-1; CDR3nt: TGCGCCAGCAGCCAAGTTATGCAGGAAGAGACCCAGTACTTC; CDR3aa: CASSQVMQEETQYF
abundance: many; d_gene: NA; j_gene: TRBJ1-2; v_gene: TRBV5-1; CDR3nt: TGCGCCAGCAGGGCTTCCGGGGGGACGGACTATGGCTACACCTTC; CDR3aa: CASRASGGTDYGYTF
abundance: NA; d_gene: NA; j_gene: TRBJ2-5; v_gene: TRBV14; CDR3nt: TGTGCCAGCAGCCCAACCCCTTACGGGGTGGGAGAGACCCAGTACTTC; CDR3aa: CASSPTPYGVGETQYF
abundance: NA; d_gene: TRBD1; j_gene: TRBJ1-2; v_gene: TRBV3-1; CDR3nt: TGTGCCAGCAGCCCCTGGACAGGGGGCCTTGGCTACACCTTC; CDR3aa: CASSPWTGGLGYTF
abundance: many; d_gene: TRBD1; j_gene: TRBJ1-1; v_gene: TRBV19; CDR3nt: TGTGCCAGTAGTAAGATGAGACAGGGGAACACTGAAGCTTTCTTT; CDR3aa: CASSKMRQGNTEAFF
abundance: many; d_gene: TRBD1; j_gene: TRBJ2-2; v_gene: TRBV2; CDR3nt: TGTGCCAGCACCTTAGGGCAGGGGGCGACCGGGGAGCTGTTTTTT; CDR3aa: CASTLGQGATGELFF
abundance: many; d_gene: NA; j_gene: TRBJ1-2; v_gene: TRBV5-6; CDR3nt: TGTGCCAGCAGCACCGTAGACGGACTACAGTATGGCTACACCTTC; CDR3aa: CASSTVDGLQYGYTF
abundance: few; d_gene: TRBD1; j_gene: TRBJ1-1; v_gene: TRBV3-1; CDR3nt: TGTGCCAGCAGCCAACCAGGGGGCATCACTGAAGCTTTCTTT; CDR3aa: CASSQPGGITEAFF
abundance: many; d_gene: TRBD1; j_gene: TRBJ2-1; v_gene: TRBV6-2/TRBV6-3; CDR3nt: TGTGCCAGCAGTTACTCCTGGACAGGGGGCACTGAGCAGTTCTTC; CDR3aa: CASSYSWTGGTEQFF
abundance: many; d_gene: TRBD1; j_gene: TRBJ1-6; v_gene: TRBV10-3; CDR3nt: TGTGCCATCAGTCGGACAGGGTGGAATAATTCACCCCTCCACTTT; CDR3aa: CAISRTGWNNSPLHF
abundance: many; d_gene: NA; j_gene: TRBJ1-1; v_gene: TRBV7-2; CDR3nt: TGTGCCAGCAGTTGGGTGAACACTGAAGCTTTCTTT; CDR3aa: CASSWVNTEAFF
abundance: NA; d_gene: TRBD1; j_gene: TRBJ2-7; v_gene: TRBV12-3/TRBV12-4; CDR3nt: TGTGCCAGCAGTCTAGCCGGGACAGGGAGCTCCTACGAGCAGTACTTC; CDR3aa: CASSLAGTGSSYEQYF